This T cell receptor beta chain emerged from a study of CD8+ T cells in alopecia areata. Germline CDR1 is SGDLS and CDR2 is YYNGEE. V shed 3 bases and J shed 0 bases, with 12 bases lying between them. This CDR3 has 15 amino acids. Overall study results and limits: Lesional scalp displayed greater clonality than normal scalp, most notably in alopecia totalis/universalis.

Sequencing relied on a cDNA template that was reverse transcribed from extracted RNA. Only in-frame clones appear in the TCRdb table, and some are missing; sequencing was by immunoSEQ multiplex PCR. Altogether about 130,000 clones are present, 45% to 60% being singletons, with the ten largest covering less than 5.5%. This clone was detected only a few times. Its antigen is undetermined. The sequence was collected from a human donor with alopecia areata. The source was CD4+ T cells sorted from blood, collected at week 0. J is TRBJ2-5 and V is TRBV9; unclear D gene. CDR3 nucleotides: TGTGCCAGCAGCGGAGGCACACTCAACCAAGAGACCCAGTACTTC. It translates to CASSGGTLNQETQYF. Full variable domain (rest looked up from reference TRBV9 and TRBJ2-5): DSGVTQTPKHLITATGQRVTLRCSPRSGDLSVYWYQQSLDQGLQFLIQYYNGEERAKGNILERFSAQQFPDLHSELNLSSLELGDSALYFCASSGGTLNQETQYFGPGTRLLVL.